The source of this TCR beta chain is a study of blood T cell repertoires in COVID-19. The CDR3 consists of 17 residues. The germline V gene encodes CDR1 KGHSH and CDR2 LQKENI. V gave up 3 bases and J gave up 7 bases; unmatched junction bases: 16. Sequencing used immunoSEQ multiplex PCR; TCRdb keeps in-frame clones, though not all of them. The sample holds around 220,000 clones; nearly 90% are singletons and the top ten take around 2.2%. The J gene is TRBJ1-2, the V gene TRBV18; 8 bases agree with TRBD1. The clonotype was recovered from a middle-aged woman who had recovered from COVID-19. Material for sequencing was peripheral blood. CDR3 DNA: TGTGCCAGCTCACCCGCCTCTCTGGACAGGGTGGTTAGTGGCTACACCTTC. Translated, it gives CASSPASLDRVVSGYTF.